The 23 T cell receptor beta chains given below trace back to one sample, sequenced in a study of esophageal squamous cell carcinoma under preoperative chemotherapy. TCRdb used MiXCR to reprocess the PCR reads, holding one entry per CDR3 protein. In the table there are some 30,000 distinct CDR3 sequences, 40% to 60% of which are singletons. Time point noted: after preoperative PTX-NDP chemotherapy. This material was acquired from a patient given preoperative chemotherapy. These receptors were obtained from a human donor with esophageal squamous cell carcinoma. The donor label of this sample is uncertain.

Worth noting for this clonotype: One junction end disagrees with the germline gene, perhaps due to a read error. The chain employs TRBV11-1 and TRBJ2-3; the match to TRBD1 covers 9 bases. CDR3 length: 14 amino acids. Germline CDR1 is SGHAT and CDR2 is FQDESV (reference sequence). The CDR3, as DNA: TGTGCCAGCAGCCGGGACAGGGCGCCAGAGACGCAGTATTTT. It translates to CASSRDRAPETQYF. Supplemented by reference TRBV11-1 and TRBJ2-3, the full variable domain reads EAEVAQSPRYKITEKSQAVAFWCDPISGHATLYWYRQILGQGPELLVQFQDESVVDDSQLPKDRFSAERLKGVDSTLKIQPAELGDSAMYLCASSRDRAPETQYFGPGTRLTVL.

On this clonotype itself: Compared with germline, one end of the junction differs, possibly owing to a read error. This sequence joins TRBV6-1 and TRBJ2-4, with 8 bases matching TRBD2. The CDR3 runs 16 residues. The germline V gene has CDR1 MNHNS and CDR2 SASEGT. The CDR3 spells CASSRTGGGAENTQYF. CDR3 DNA: TGTGCCAGCAGTCGCACGGGGGGGGGAGCGGAAAACACGCAGTATTTC.

This clonotype was recorded a few times. CDR3 nucleotide sequence: TGTGCCAGCAGCCAGTGGGTGGCAAACACCGGGGAGCTGTTTTTT. Translated, it gives CASSQWVANTGELFF. The chain joins TRBV5-5 to TRBJ2-2; the D is unclear. The germline V and J ends were trimmed by 4 bases and 2 bases, with 12 bases remaining between them. CDR1 and CDR2 from the germline V gene are SGHKS and YYEKEE (reference sequence). There are 15 residues in the CDR3.

V gene TRBV7-2 combines with J gene TRBJ2-3; D tentatively reads TRBD1 or TRBD2 (7 bases each). TRBJ2-7 explains the end of the DNA better; the J call may be wrong. The germline V gene encodes CDR1 SGHTA and CDR2 FQGNSA. This CDR3 contains 16 residues. CDR3 nucleotides: TGTGCCAGCAGCCCACAGGGAGGGAGAGGGACAGAGACGCAGTACTTC. It specifies CASSPQGGRGTETQYF.

The V and J genes are TRBV12-3 or TRBV12-4 and TRBJ2-4; possible D gene TRBD2, 6 bases. This CDR3 has 16 residues. The ends were cut back, 5 bases at V and 13 bases at J, with 27 bases in the middle. The CDR3 protein is CASSTTGGWAKNTQYF. The CDR3 region has the DNA TGTGCCAGCAGTACTACTGGGGGGTGGGCCAAAAATACGCAGTACTTC.

This clonotype showed up many times. V is TRBV5-5 and J is TRBJ2-5, with a tentative D call TRBD1 (5 bases). Trimming removed 4 bases from V and 5 bases from J, with 15 bases in between. Germline V lookup: CDR1 SGHKS, CDR2 YYEKEE (reference sequence). There are 14 residues in the CDR3. CDR3: CASSPPQGSETQYF. CDR3 bases: TGTGCCAGCAGCCCGCCTCAGGGTTCCGAGACCCAGTACTTC.

This clonotype occurred many times. The chain uses TRBV6-6 and TRBJ2-5; TRBD1 matches 7 bases. The CDR3 covers 15 residues. Germline-derived CDR1 and CDR2 are MNHNY and SVGAGI (reference sequence). Trimming at V came to 6 bases and at J to 11 bases, leaving 18 bases not matched to a gene. CDR3 DNA sequence: TGTGCCAGCAGCCAAACCGGGACAGCAAACAATGAGCAGTACTTC. Translation: CASSQTGTANNEQYF.

The chain carries TRBV6-1 and TRBJ2-7; D uncertain. Germline-derived CDR1 and CDR2 are MNHNS and SASEGT. CDR3 size: 11 residues. Trimming removed 7 bases from V and 9 bases from J, with 13 bases in between. The CDR3 bases are TGTGCCAGCACTATCCTTGTCAGGCAGTACTTC. This sequence encodes CASTILVRQYF.

This sequence joins TRBV7-6 and TRBJ2-2, with 11 bases that match TRBD2. The closer fit of TRBJ2-3 to the DNA end suggests the J call may be wrong. Germline V CDR1 and CDR2: SGHVS, FNYEAQ. The CDR3 extends over 15 amino acids. The CDR3 DNA sequence: TGTGCCAGCAGTCTAGCGGGGGGACCTACTGAGACGCAGTATTTT. Protein: CASSLAGGPTETQYF.

Note on this clonotype: Sequence at one end of the junction differs from germline and may be a read error. This chain joins TRBV6-1 and TRBJ2-3; possible D gene TRBD2, 6 bases. The end of the DNA aligns better with TRBJ2-7, so the J call may be wrong. CDR1 and CDR2 from the germline V gene are MNHNS and SASEGT. The CDR3 has 16 amino acids. The CDR3 loop reads CASSESGLGGKDTQYF. In nucleotides, the CDR3 is TGTGCGAGCAGTGAATCGGGGCTGGGAGGCAAAGATACGCAGTACTTC.

This chain connects TRBV7-8 to TRBJ1-1; 8 nucleotides line up with TRBD1. The CDR3 is 15 residues long. V lost 5 bases, J lost 1 base, and 6 bases stayed unmatched. The germline V gene has CDR1 SGHVS and CDR2 FQNEAQ. CDR3 nucleotides: TGTGCCAGCAGCGGAAGGACAGGGCAGAACACTGAAGCTTTCTTT. Translated: CASSGRTGQNTEAFF.

This clonotype has at least ten counts. The rearrangement links TRBV12-3 or TRBV12-4 to TRBJ2-7; 8 bases fit TRBD1. This CDR3 has 14 residues. The junction had 4 bases not matched to a gene; V was cut back by 2 bases and J by 4 bases. The CDR3 reads CASSLWDRPYEQYF. The CDR3, as DNA: TGTGCCAGCAGTTTATGGGACAGGCCATACGAGCAGTACTTC.

The J gene is TRBJ2-1, the V gene TRBV11-3; TRBD2 matches at 9 bases. Germline-derived CDR1 and CDR2 are SGHNT and YENEEA. The length of the CDR3 is 15 residues. V was pared by 5 bases and J by 10 bases, with 12 bases of the junction left unmatched. CDR3 in DNA: TGTGCCAGCAGCCCTCGGGCGGGAGGGGTGAGGGAGCAGTTCTTC. This codes for CASSPRAGGVREQFF.

The J gene is TRBJ2-5, the V gene TRBV6-1, with 7 bases lining up with TRBD1. The J segment lost 2 bases and the V segment lost 6 bases, leaving 0 bases of the junction unmatched. Germline CDR1 reads MNHNS; CDR2 reads SASEGT. CDR3 length: 12 amino acids. CDR3 coding DNA: TGTGCCAGCAGGGGACAGCAAGAGACCCAGTACTTC. This gives the protein CASRGQQETQYF.

Of note for this clonotype: The germline gene is not matched at one end of the junction; a read error may be the cause. The chain employs TRBV7-2 and TRBJ2-3, with 8 nucleotides matching TRBD2. There are 18 residues in the CDR3. Per germline, CDR1 SGHTA and CDR2 FQGNSA. CDR3 sequence reads: CASSLAGLAGRDQDTQYF. The CDR3, as DNA: TGTGCCAGCAGCTTAGCGGGGCTAGCGGGCCGGGACCAAGATACCCAGTATTTC.

V is TRBV7-6 and J is TRBJ2-1, with 8 bases lining up with TRBD2. Germline assignment: CDR1 SGHVS and CDR2 FNYEAQ. The CDR3 loop spans 16 amino acids. The J segment lost 1 base and the V segment lost 0 bases, leaving 2 bases of the junction unmatched. CDR3 sequence (DNA): TGTGCCAGCAGCTTAGCGAGCGGGAGATCCTACAATGAGCAGTTCTTC. Translation gives CASSLASGRSYNEQFF.

This clonotype showed up just once. The V call is TRBV6-1, the J call TRBJ2-3; maybe TRBD2 (5 bases). Per germline, CDR1 MNHNS and CDR2 SASEGT. This CDR3 has 16 amino acids. V lost 4 bases and J 9 bases, leaving 23 bases between the germline ends. As DNA, the CDR3 is TGTGCCAGCAGTGTGTCGGGCGGGTCTGACCAAGAGACGCAGTATTTT. Its translation is CASSVSGGSDQETQYF.

In this sample, this clonotype turned up a few times. Lacking the conserved final phenylalanine or tryptophan, this CDR3 likely reflects a read error. The limits of the CDR3 on the DNA are not certain, so only TCRdb's listed CDR3 is given. J is TRBJ2-5 and V is TRBV7-2; the table calls TRBD2, which could not be checked here. From its first to its last residue, the CDR3 has 16 amino acids. Germline V lookup: CDR1 SGHTA, CDR2 FQGNSA. Here the CDR3 reads CASSSGRGAPRETQHS.

This clonotype showed up just a few times. The chain carries TRBV7-2 and TRBJ1-2; 7 bases are a match to TRBD1. Germline CDR1 and CDR2: SGHTA and FQGNSA. The CDR3 spans 14 residues. The V and J ends lost 5 bases and 4 bases, in that order; junction bases with no gene match: 7. The DNA of the CDR3 is TGTGCCAGCAGCCCCGGGACAGCTTCCTATGGCTACACCTTC. Translation: CASSPGTASYGYTF.

This clonotype was seen many times. This chain joins TRBV6-1 and TRBJ2-3; TRBD2 matches 9 bases. Trimming removed 6 bases from V and 5 bases from J; junction bases left unmatched: 18. The CDR3 is 18 amino acids. Germline-derived CDR1 and CDR2 are MNHNS and SASEGT. CDR3 sequence: CASSPGSSGGTRGDTQYF. Written as DNA, the CDR3 is TGTGCCAGCAGCCCCGGTAGTAGCGGGGGCACACGAGGAGATACGCAGTATTTT.

Many counts were recorded for this clonotype. The chain carries TRBV27 and TRBJ2-5; 8 nucleotides line up with TRBD2. CDR1 and CDR2 (germline): MNHEY, SMNVEV (reference sequence). The CDR3 has 16 amino acids. V lost 5 bases and J lost 5; bases outside the gene matches: 13. The CDR3 loop reads CASSPPGGGGWETQYF. The CDR3 DNA reads as TGTGCCAGCAGTCCCCCTGGTGGCGGGGGGTGGGAGACCCAGTACTTC.

The chain is built from TRBV7-6 and TRBJ2-3, with D maybe TRBD2 (6 bases). The tail of the sequence fits TRBJ2-7 better, so the J call may be wrong. CDR1 is SGHVS, CDR2 FNYEAQ, per germline. The CDR3 runs to 16 residues. This CDR3 reads CASGWDGSTGGDTQYF. DNA of the CDR3: TGTGCCAGCGGGTGGGACGGGAGCACGGGCGGAGATACGCAGTACTTC.

This CDR3 is CASSPGGGGGGAEDTQYF. CDR3 sequence (DNA): TGTGCCAGCAGCCCCGGGGGGGGAGGGGGGGGTGCCGAAGATACGCAGTACTTC. The chain joins TRBV7-8 to TRBJ2-3; 8 bases are a match to TRBD2. The end of the DNA aligns better with TRBJ2-7, so the J call may be wrong. The CDR3 contains 18 residues. CDR1 and CDR2 from the germline V gene are SGHVS and FQNEAQ.